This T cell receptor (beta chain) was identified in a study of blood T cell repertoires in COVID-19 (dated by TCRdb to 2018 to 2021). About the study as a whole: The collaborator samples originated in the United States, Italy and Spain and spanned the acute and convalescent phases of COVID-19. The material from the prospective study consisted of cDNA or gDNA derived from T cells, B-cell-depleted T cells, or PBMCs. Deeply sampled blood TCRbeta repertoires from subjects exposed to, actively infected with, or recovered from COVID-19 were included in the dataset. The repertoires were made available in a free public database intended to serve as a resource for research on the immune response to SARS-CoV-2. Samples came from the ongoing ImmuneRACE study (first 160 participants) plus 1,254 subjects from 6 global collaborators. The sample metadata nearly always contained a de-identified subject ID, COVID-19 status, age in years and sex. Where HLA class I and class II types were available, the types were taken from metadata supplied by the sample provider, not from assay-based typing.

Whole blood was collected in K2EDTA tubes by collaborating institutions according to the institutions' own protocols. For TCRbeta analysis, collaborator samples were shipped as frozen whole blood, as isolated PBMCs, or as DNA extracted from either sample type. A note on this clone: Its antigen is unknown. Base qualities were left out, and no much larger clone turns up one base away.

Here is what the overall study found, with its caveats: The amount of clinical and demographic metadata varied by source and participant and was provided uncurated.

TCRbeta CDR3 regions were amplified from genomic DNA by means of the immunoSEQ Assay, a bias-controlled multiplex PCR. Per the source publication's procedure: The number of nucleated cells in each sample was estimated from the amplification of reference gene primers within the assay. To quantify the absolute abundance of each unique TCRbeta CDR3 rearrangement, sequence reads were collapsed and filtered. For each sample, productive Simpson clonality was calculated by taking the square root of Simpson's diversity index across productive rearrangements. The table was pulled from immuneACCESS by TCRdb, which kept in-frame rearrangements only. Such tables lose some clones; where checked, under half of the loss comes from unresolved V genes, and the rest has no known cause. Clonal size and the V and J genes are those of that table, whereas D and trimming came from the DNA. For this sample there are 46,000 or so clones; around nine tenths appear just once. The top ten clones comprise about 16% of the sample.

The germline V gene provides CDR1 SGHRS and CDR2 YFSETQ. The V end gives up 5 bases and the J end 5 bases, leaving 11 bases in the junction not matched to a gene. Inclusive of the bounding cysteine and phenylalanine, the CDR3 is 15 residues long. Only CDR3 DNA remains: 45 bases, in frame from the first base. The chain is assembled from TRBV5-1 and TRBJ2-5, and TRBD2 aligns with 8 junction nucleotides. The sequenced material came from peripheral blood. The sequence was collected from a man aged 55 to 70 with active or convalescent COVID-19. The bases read TGCGCCAGCAGTCTGAGCGGGGGCCGCGGGGAGACCCAGTACTTC. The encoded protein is CASSLSGGRGETQYF.